This T cell receptor beta chain was recovered during a study of OX40 agonist ivuxolimab in advanced cancers. Study-wide results and caveats: Not determined was the antigen specificity of the expanded peripheral T cells. On average, a greater number of expanded clones characterised CD8+ T cells relative to CD4+. Partial responders dosed at 0.1-3.0 mg/kg displayed clonal expansion ranking among the lowest.

Regarding this clone: Its specificity is unknown.

V lost 0 bases and J 6 bases, leaving 10 bases between the germline ends. The CDR3 covers 14 residues. Germline V gene sequence: CDR1 SGHRS, CDR2 YFSETQ. Produced via immunoSEQ multiplex PCR; TCRdb's table is partial and in-frame only. The sample lists 72,000 or so clones, around 88% occurring once. The J gene is TRBJ1-5, the V gene TRBV5-1; D is unclear. The receptor comes from an adult with an advanced solid tumor such as melanoma, head and neck, liver or kidney cancer. The specimen comprised CD4+ or CD8+ T cells sorted from blood, sampled in a trial of the OX40 agonist ivuxolimab. CDR3 sequence: CASSLGELTQPQHF. The CDR3 nucleotides are TGCGCCAGCAGCTTGGGCGAGTTGACTCAGCCCCAGCATTTT.